This T cell receptor (beta chain) was captured in a study of OX40 agonist ivuxolimab in advanced cancers. The wider study: The dose-escalation cohort had hepatocellular carcinoma, melanoma, renal cell or head and neck cancer. Three patients showed partial responses: one hepatocellular carcinoma and two cutaneous melanoma cases.

Profiling relied on immunoSEQ multiplex PCR, and the TCRdb table lists in-frame clones only, not all of them. The sample includes 75,000 to 95,000 clones, roughly 85% seen only once; the top ten take 0.2% to 0.25%. The CDR3 runs 20 residues. CDR1 is LGHNA and CDR2 is YSLEER in the germline V gene. J was trimmed by 0 bases and V by 1 base; bases with no gene match: 16. Study-wide results and caveats: Among the lowest levels of clonal expansion were found in partial responders at 0.1-3.0 mg/kg.

On this clone itself: Its antigen is still unknown.

The chain employs TRBV4-3 and TRBJ2-3; 7 nucleotides align to TRBD2. Source: CD4+ or CD8+ T cells sorted from blood, taken in a trial of the OX40 agonist ivuxolimab. This TCR derives from an adult with an advanced solid tumor such as melanoma, head and neck, liver or kidney cancer. CDR3 in amino acids: CASSQGHRAGDPSSTDTQYF. The CDR3 coding sequence is TGCGCCAGCAGCCAAGGCCATAGGGCGGGAGATCCCTCTAGCACAGATACGCAGTATTTT.